This T cell receptor beta chain was obtained from a study of blood T cell repertoires in COVID-19. The method was immunoSEQ multiplex PCR; TCRdb's version includes in-frame clones alone and lacks a portion of them. The table has 50,000 to 70,000 clones, approximately 92% seen once; the top ten hold more than 9%. The CDR3 length is 14 residues. Trimming removed 2 bases from V and 6 bases from J, with 13 bases in between. Germline CDR1 is MNHEY and CDR2 is SVGAGI. The sequencing input was peripheral blood. The clonotype originates from a woman older than 75 with active COVID-19. V is TRBV6-5 and J is TRBJ2-5; perhaps TRBD1 as D (6 bases). CDR3 nucleotide sequence: TGTGCCAGCAGTTACGTCAGGGGCTTAAAGACCCAGTACTTC. This sequence encodes CASSYVRGLKTQYF.